Ten or more counts support the clone carrying this T cell receptor beta chain. The CDR3 is 14 amino acids. Germline-derived CDR1 and CDR2 are LNHDA and SQIVND (reference sequence). The V end lost 3 bases, the J end lost 4 bases, and 9 bases lay between the germline ends. This sample is part of a study of T cells in Graves' hyperthyroidism and ophthalmopathy. Overall study: Peripheral blood was collected at initial diagnosis, before any treatment.

Across 18 months, stable Graves' hyperthyroidism was marked by no progression to ophthalmopathy. TCR beta CDR3 regions were amplified from RNA transcripts. Initially, a first-round RT-PCR of the TCR CDR3 employed the HTBI primer set. TCRdb fed the multiplex PCR reads into MiXCR, producing one record per CDR3 protein. The sample carries about 500,000 distinct CDR3 sequences, over 13% recorded once. The clonotype comes from a young woman with Graves' hyperthyroidism. The chain links TRBV19 to TRBJ1-4; D remains ambiguous. Sequencing used blood. The CDR3 protein is CASSMGRDNEKLFF. CDR3 nucleotide sequence: TGTGCCAGTAGTATGGGCCGAGATAATGAAAAACTGTTTTTT.